This T cell receptor (beta chain) stems from a study of technical replicates of blood from a handful of donors. Data came from immunoSEQ multiplex PCR; TCRdb stores just in-frame clones and leaves some out. The table includes under 85,000 clones, around 97% detected once. Sequenced sample: T cells isolated from PBMCs. This TCR derives from a human donor in good health.

The CDR3 region is CASSQTRETQYF. CDR3 DNA: TGTGCCAGCAGCCAGACGAGGGAGACCCAGTACTTC. This rearrangement joins TRBV4-2 to TRBJ2-5; D not certain. The CDR3 totals 12 residues. The V gene's germline CDR1 is LGHNA and CDR2 YNFKEQ. V shed 3 bases and J shed 5 bases, with 7 bases lying between them.